This T cell receptor (beta chain) was recorded in a study of graft-versus-host responses after intestinal transplantation. Study at large: Among the recipients, all got anti-thymocyte globulin induction and then tacrolimus and steroids for about 3 years.

TCRdb's table, derived via immunoSEQ multiplex PCR, lists solely in-frame clones and lacks some. The sample has some 27,000 clones; around 94% are singletons. This clone turned up a few times. Its specificity is unknown. Points from the study as a whole: Graft-versus-host to host-versus-graft clonal ratios in allografts were high in patients with graft-donor T cell macrochimerism. GvH clones were identified in recipient marrow, with some first appearing in ileum or blood.

With V trimmed by 2 bases and J by 1 base, 0 bases remained unmatched. The CDR3 totals 15 residues. The V gene's germline CDR1 is LNHDA and CDR2 SQIVND (reference sequence). The chain employs TRBV19 and TRBJ2-3; 10 bases are a match to TRBD2. Sequencing used PBMCs, obtained nearly 31 days after intestinal transplant. The clonotype comes from a human patient who received an intestinal transplant, so some T cells may come from the graft donor. The CDR3 region is CASSITSGGTDTQYF. CDR3 coding DNA: TGTGCCAGTAGTATAACTAGCGGGGGCACAGATACGCAGTATTTT.